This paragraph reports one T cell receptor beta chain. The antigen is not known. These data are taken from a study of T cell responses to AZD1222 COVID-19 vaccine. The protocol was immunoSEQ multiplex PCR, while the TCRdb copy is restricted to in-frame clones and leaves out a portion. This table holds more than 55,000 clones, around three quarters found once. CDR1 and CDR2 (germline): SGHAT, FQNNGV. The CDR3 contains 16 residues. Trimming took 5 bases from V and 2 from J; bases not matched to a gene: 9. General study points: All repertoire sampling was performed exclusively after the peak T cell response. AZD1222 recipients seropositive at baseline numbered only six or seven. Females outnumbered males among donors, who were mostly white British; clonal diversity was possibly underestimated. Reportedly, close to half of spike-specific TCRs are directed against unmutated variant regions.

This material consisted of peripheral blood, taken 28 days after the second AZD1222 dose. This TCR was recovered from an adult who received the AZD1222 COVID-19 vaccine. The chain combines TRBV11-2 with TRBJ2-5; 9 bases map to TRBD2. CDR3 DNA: TGTGCCAGCAGCCAGGGGTGGCTAGCGGGGCAAGAGACCCAGTACTTC. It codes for CASSQGWLAGQETQYF.